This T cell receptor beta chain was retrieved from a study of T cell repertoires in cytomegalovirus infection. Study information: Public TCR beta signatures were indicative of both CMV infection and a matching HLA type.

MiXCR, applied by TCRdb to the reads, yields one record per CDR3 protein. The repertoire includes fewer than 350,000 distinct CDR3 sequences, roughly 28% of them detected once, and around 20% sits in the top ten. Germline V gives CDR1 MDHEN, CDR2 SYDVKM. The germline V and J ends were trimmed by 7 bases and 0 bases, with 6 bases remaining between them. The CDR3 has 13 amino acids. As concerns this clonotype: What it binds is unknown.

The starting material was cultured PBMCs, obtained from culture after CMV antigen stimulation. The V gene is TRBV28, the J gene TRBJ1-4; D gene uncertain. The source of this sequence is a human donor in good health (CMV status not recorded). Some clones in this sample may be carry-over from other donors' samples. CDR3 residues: CASMEATNEKLFF. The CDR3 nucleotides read TGTGCCAGCATGGAAGCAACTAATGAAAAACTGTTTTTT.